This T cell receptor beta chain was identified during a study of CD8 T cells in ankylosing spondylitis. Only a few counts were recorded for this clonotype. TCRdb passed the 5' RACE reads through MiXCR, listing each CDR3 protein once. The sample carries around 31,000 distinct CDR3 sequences, 30% recorded once. This CDR3 contains 14 residues. V shed 3 bases and J shed 4 bases, with 12 bases lying between them. Germline loops: CDR1 KGHSH, CDR2 LQKENI. Sample: synovial fluid, either unsorted or a sorted T cell fraction (not recorded which). V and J are TRBV18 and TRBJ1-2; D may be TRBD1 (6 bases). The TCR originated in a male donor with ankylosing spondylitis. The CDR3, as DNA: TGTGCCAGCTCACCCCAACAGGGCTCCTATGGCTACACCTTC. Translated, it gives CASSPQQGSYGYTF. The complete variable domain, with remaining parts taken from reference TRBV18 and TRBJ1-2, reads NAGVMQNPRHLVRRRGQEARLRCSPMKGHSHVYWYRQLPEEGLKFMVYLQKENIIDESGMPKERFSAEFPKEGPSILRIQQVVRGDSAAYFCASSPQQGSYGYTFGSGTRLTVV.